These 10 T cell receptor beta chains share one sample of origin, sequenced in a study of blood T cell repertoires in COVID-19. TCRdb's copy holds only in-frame clones and misses some; the assay was immunoSEQ multiplex PCR. The sample yields about 270,000 clones, approximately 85% seen once. Sample: peripheral blood. The origin of the receptors is a human donor in a cohort sampled during active COVID-19.

This rearrangement joins TRBV28 to TRBJ1-2; 7 nucleotides align to TRBD1. This CDR3 is built from 15 residues. The junction had 10 bases not matched to a gene; V was cut back by 6 bases and J by 3 bases. Germline V gene sequence: CDR1 MDHEN, CDR2 SYDVKM. Here the CDR3 DNA reads TGTGCCAGCAGAACGTGGACAGGCCTAGACTATGGCTACACCTTC. The encoded protein is CASRTWTGLDYGYTF.

The chain combines TRBV7-2 with TRBJ2-4, with TRBD2 matching over 8 bases. Trimming took 2 bases from V and 6 from J; bases not matched to a gene: 6. CDR1 SGHTA and CDR2 FQGNSA come from the germline V gene. The CDR3 has 15 residues. The CDR3 nucleotides read TGTGCCAGCAGCTTAATCGGGGCGGGAGGAAACATTCAGTACTTC. Translation: CASSLIGAGGNIQYF.

This chain uses TRBV6-5 with TRBJ1-2, with D possibly being TRBD1 (6 bases). CDR1 and CDR2 from the germline V gene are MNHEY and SVGAGI. This CDR3 has 14 amino acids. Trimming took off 10 bases at V and 0 bases at J, with 15 bases between the two ends. The CDR3 DNA is TGTGCCAATTTTGAACAGGGAACTAACTATGGCTACACCTTC. This encodes CANFEQGTNYGYTF.

The CDR3 here is CASSPEGGYTEAFF. The CDR3 DNA follows: TGCGCCAGCAGCCCAGAAGGGGGATACACTGAAGCTTTCTTT. This sequence joins TRBV5-1 and TRBJ1-1; TRBD1 might be the D (6 bases). The CDR3 is 14 amino acids. V was pared by 4 bases and J by 3 bases, with 13 bases between. CDR1 SGHRS and CDR2 YFSETQ come from the germline V gene.

The J gene is TRBJ1-1, the V gene TRBV28; 7 bases are shared with TRBD1. The germline gives CDR1 MDHEN, CDR2 SYDVKM. This CDR3 spans 18 amino acids. The J segment lost 0 bases and the V segment lost 5 bases, leaving 15 bases of the junction unmatched. Here the CDR3 reads CASSPRRPTGDLNTEAFF. CDR3 in DNA: TGTGCCAGCAGTCCCCGGAGACCTACAGGGGATCTGAACACTGAAGCTTTCTTT.

The rearrangement uses TRBV10-3 and TRBJ2-1, with TRBD2 identical over 8 bases. The V gene end was trimmed by 4 bases and the J gene end by 0 bases; junction bases not matched to a gene: 2. The CDR3 runs to 15 residues. The germline CDR1 and CDR2 sequences are ENHRY and SYGVKD. The CDR3: CAISVAGSSYNEQFF. The CDR3 nucleotides read TGTGCCATCAGTGTAGCGGGGAGCTCCTACAATGAGCAGTTCTTC.

This chain joins TRBV12-3 or TRBV12-4 and TRBJ1-4; D is ambiguous. Trimming pared 0 bases from V and 8 bases from J, leaving 7 bases between. CDR3 length equals 13 residues. The CDR3 reads CASSLALREKLFF. The CDR3 nucleotides are TGTGCCAGCAGTTTAGCGCTACGGGAAAAACTGTTTTTT.

This clone was picked up a small number of times. The gene calls are TRBV7-9 and TRBJ1-6; 7 bases are a match to TRBD1. V gave up 3 bases and J gave up 5 bases; unmatched junction bases: 4. Germline CDR1 and CDR2: SEHNR and FQNEAQ (reference sequence). The CDR3 extends over 15 amino acids. CDR3 bases: TGTGCCAGCAGCTTTACGACAGGGCATAATTCACCCCTCCACTTT. This translates into CASSFTTGHNSPLHF.

The sample holds one count of this clone. The V gene is TRBV5-4, the J gene TRBJ2-1, with 10 bases identical to TRBD2. The length of the CDR3 is 17 residues. V lost 0 bases and J lost 5; bases outside the gene matches: 8. The germline V gene encodes CDR1 SGHNT and CDR2 YYREEE (reference sequence). CDR3 sequence (DNA): TGTGCCAGCAGCTTGGTACTCACTAGCGGGAAACACAATGAGCAGTTCTTC. Its protein product is CASSLVLTSGKHNEQFF.

V gene TRBV12-3 or TRBV12-4 combines with J gene TRBJ2-3; D remains ambiguous. The V end was cut by 4 bases, the J end by 3 bases, with 8 bases between. This CDR3 region has 13 residues. This CDR3 reads CASSSPYTDTQYF. The DNA for the CDR3 is TGTGCCAGCAGTTCCCCTTATACAGATACGCAGTATTTT.